This entry lists 25 T cell receptor beta chains sequenced from one sample in a study of blood T cells in healthy people across ages. Next came a second PCR, run for about 7 to 12 cycles, which used a sample-barcoded 5' primer along with a J-beta primer mix. MiXCR was run by TCRdb on the 5' RACE reads, yielding one entry per CDR3 protein. Found here are 760,000 or so distinct CDR3 sequences, 20% to 25% of them singletons; the top ten hold more than 8.5%. Another study also made use of these data, one on T cells of mothers and their children.

Sequences were obtained from blood. The receptors shown here come from a boy between 10 and 17 years old in good health.

In its sample, this clonotype was seen a few times. The rearrangement uses TRBV5-1 and TRBJ2-5; D tentatively reads TRBD1 or TRBD2 (5 bases each). Trimming stripped 1 base from V and 5 bases from J, with 18 bases between. CDR3 length: 16 residues. Germline CDR1 is SGHRS and CDR2 is YFSETQ. CDR3 sequence reads: CASSLQSGAVAETQYF. The CDR3 DNA sequence: TGCGCCAGCAGCTTGCAGTCTGGGGCCGTAGCGGAGACCCAGTACTTC.

This clonotype turned up a few times. The chain recombines TRBV7-9 with TRBJ2-4, with TRBD2 as a possible D gene (6 bases). The V gene lost 4 bases and the J gene lost 10 bases, with 11 bases spanning the gap. CDR3 length: 12 amino acids. Germline assignment: CDR1 SEHNR and CDR2 FQNEAQ (reference sequence). CDR3 in DNA: TGTGCCAGCAGCTCTACCGGGGGTATTCAGTACTTC. It codes for CASSSTGGIQYF.

This clonotype was detected a few times. The chain has TRBV2 and TRBJ2-5; 10 bases map to TRBD2. In germline, CDR1 is SNHLY, CDR2 FYNNEI. Trimming at V came to 0 bases and at J to 2 bases, leaving 6 bases not matched to a gene. This CDR3 comprises 17 residues. The CDR3 nucleotides read TGTGCCAGCAGTGAAGCGTACGGGACTAGCGTACAAGAGACCCAGTACTTC. This sequence encodes CASSEAYGTSVQETQYF.

This chain joins TRBV29-1 and TRBJ2-5; D might be TRBD2 (6 bases). The J call may be in error: the DNA end matches TRBJ2-7 better. The CDR3 has 15 amino acids. Per the germline V gene, CDR1 is SQVTM and CDR2 is ANQGSEA. CDR3 nucleotides: TGCAGCGTCCGATTGGGGGGTTTACGAGGTTACGAGCAGTACTTC. Its translation is CSVRLGGLRGYEQYF.

The chain combines TRBV4-2 with TRBJ2-3, with D possibly TRBD2 on 6 matching bases. Trimming removed 0 bases at V and 5 bases at J, with 21 bases between. The V gene's germline CDR1 is LGHNA and CDR2 YNFKEQ. CDR3 length equals 18 residues. For the CDR3, the DNA is TGTGCCAGCAGCCAAGATGGCGACTCCCCTTTTAGCGGAGATACGCAGTATTTT. Translation gives CASSQDGDSPFSGDTQYF.

V usage is TRBV5-1 and J usage is TRBJ2-5; TRBD2 is a possible D gene (7 bases). The DNA matches TRBJ2-7 better at its end, which makes the J call doubtful. The CDR3 covers 12 residues. Germline values: CDR1 SGHRS, CDR2 YFSETQ. The DNA for the CDR3 is TGCGCCAGCAGTATTGCGGGGGCCGAGCAGTACTTC. It translates to CASSIAGAEQYF.

In DNA, the CDR3 is TGTGCCAGCAGAGCCTCCGGGACAGGCACCGAGCAGTACTTC. Its translation is CASRASGTGTEQYF. V gene TRBV27 combines with J gene TRBJ2-5; TRBD1 matches 8 bases. The end of the DNA aligns better with TRBJ2-7, so the J call may be wrong. Germline CDR1 and CDR2: MNHEY and SMNVEV (reference sequence). This CDR3 is built from 14 residues.

The chain combines TRBV29-1 with TRBJ1-2; no definite D call. Looked up from germline, CDR1 is SQVTM and CDR2 is ANQGSEA. Trimming pared 4 bases from V and 1 base from J, leaving 10 bases between. The CDR3 length is 13 residues. The CDR3 region has the DNA TGCAGCGTTGGAGGAGGGATTAACTATGGCTACACCTTC. Translation gives CSVGGGINYGYTF.

This clonotype showed up just a few times. A junction boundary mismatches the germline segment, possibly from a read error. The chain has TRBV7-7 and TRBJ2-5, with 15 bases identical to TRBD2. CDR3 length: 16 residues. The germline V gene encodes CDR1 SSHAT and CDR2 FNYEAQ (reference sequence). This CDR3 reads CASSIGLAGGQETQYF. The CDR3 region has the DNA TGTGCTAGCAGCATTGGACTAGCGGGGGGGCAGGAGACCCAGTACTTC.

J is TRBJ2-1 and V is TRBV6-5; TRBD2 matches 7 bases. The CDR3 runs to 16 residues. CDR1 MNHEY and CDR2 SVGAGI come from the germline V gene. The J segment lost 3 bases and the V segment lost 2 bases, leaving 7 bases of the junction unmatched. The CDR3 sequence is CASSYDGGRVYNEQFF. The CDR3 bases are TGTGCCAGCAGTTACGACGGCGGGAGAGTCTACAATGAGCAGTTCTTC.

The sample holds a few counts of this clonotype. The V call is TRBV7-2, the J call TRBJ2-1; 15 positions match TRBD2. With V trimmed by 4 bases and J by 10 bases, 5 bases remained unmatched. Germline V gene data show CDR1 as SGHTA and CDR2 as FQGNSA. The CDR3 runs to 15 residues. The CDR3 spells CASSSRTSGRAEQFF. Here the CDR3 DNA reads TGTGCCAGCAGCTCCAGGACTAGCGGGAGGGCCGAGCAGTTCTTC.

This clonotype was seen a handful of times. This chain joins TRBV3-1 and TRBJ2-5, with 9 bases lining up with TRBD2. The germline gives CDR1 LGHDT, CDR2 YNNKEL (reference sequence). This CDR3 has 17 amino acids. The ends lost 1 base at V and 9 bases at J; junction bases unmatched: 15. The CDR3 DNA reads as TGTGCCAGCAGCCAAGGGAGGTCTAGCGGGACTGGTATGGCCCAGTACTTC. Encoded protein: CASSQGRSSGTGMAQYF.

Only a few counts were recorded for this clonotype. The chain uses TRBV6-5 and TRBJ2-2; a weak D match, TRBD2 (5 bases). The CDR3 runs to 14 residues. The V and J ends lost 2 bases and 5 bases respectively, with 9 bases between them. Looked up from germline, CDR1 is MNHEY and CDR2 is SVGAGI. The CDR3 loop reads CASSYLSGTGELFF. The DNA for the CDR3 is TGTGCCAGCAGTTACCTATCGGGAACCGGGGAGCTGTTTTTT.

The gene calls are TRBV2 and TRBJ1-2; weak D call: TRBD1 (5 bases). From germline, CDR1 is SNHLY and CDR2 FYNNEI. This CDR3 comprises 14 residues. V was pared by 8 bases and J by 2 bases, with 15 bases between. The CDR3 nucleotides are TGTGCCAGCGGAGGCAGGGCGGCAAACTATGGCTACACCTTC. It codes for CASGGRAANYGYTF.

The rearrangement joins TRBV29-1 to TRBJ1-2; TRBD1 agrees at 9 bases. Germline V lookup: CDR1 SQVTM, CDR2 ANQGSEA. This CDR3 region has 14 residues. The J segment lost 8 bases and the V segment lost 7 bases, leaving 14 bases of the junction unmatched. The CDR3 nucleotides are TGCAGCGCTGGGGGGACAGGGAGAATGGGAGGCTACACCTTC. Translated, it gives CSAGGTGRMGGYTF.

This clonotype was counted between two and nine times. The chain recombines TRBV2 with TRBJ2-3; TRBD2 matches at 10 bases. The CDR3 has 17 residues. V was pared by 2 bases and J by 6 bases, with 11 bases of the junction left unmatched. Germline CDR1 SNHLY, CDR2 FYNNEI. The CDR3 protein is CASSEYPLAGDEDTQYF. For the CDR3, the DNA is TGTGCCAGCAGTGAATATCCGCTAGCGGGAGATGAGGATACGCAGTATTTT.

The V gene is TRBV29-1, the J gene TRBJ2-5; 8 bases fit TRBD2. The tail of the sequence fits TRBJ2-1 better, so the J call may be wrong. CDR3 length equals 15 residues. The V gene's germline CDR1 is SQVTM and CDR2 ANQGSEA. Here the CDR3 DNA reads TGCAGCGTTGTCGGGGGGGGGACCAGGTACAATGAGCAGTTCTTC. The encoded protein is CSVVGGGTRYNEQFF.

This clonotype was counted only a few times. The chain employs TRBV5-1 and TRBJ1-6; 9 bases map to TRBD1. With V trimmed by 3 bases and J by 7 bases, 8 bases remained unmatched. This CDR3 has 16 amino acids. From germline, CDR1 is SGHRS and CDR2 YFSETQ. DNA for the CDR3: TGCGCCAGCAGCTGGGCCCTCGGACAGGGGAATTCACCCCTCCACTTT. Protein sequence: CASSWALGQGNSPLHF.

The V gene is TRBV6-2 or TRBV6-3, the J gene TRBJ2-5, with D possibly being TRBD2 (5 bases). The closer fit of TRBJ2-7 to the DNA end suggests the J call may be wrong. Germline V gives CDR1 MNHEY, CDR2 SVGEGT. The CDR3 contains 15 residues. As DNA, the CDR3 is TGTGCCAGCAGTTACTTCCGGGGAAACCAATACGAGCAGTACTTC. Protein sequence: CASSYFRGNQYEQYF.

This chain connects TRBV25-1 to TRBJ2-6; D call uncertain. V was clipped by 0 bases and J by 2 bases, with 5 bases between them. The CDR3 extends over 15 amino acids. Germline V gives CDR1 MGHDK, CDR2 SYGVNS. CDR3 amino acids: CASSEYEAGANVLTF. CDR3 sequence (DNA): TGTGCCAGCAGTGAATACGAAGCTGGGGCCAACGTCCTGACTTTC. The entire variable domain, with the rest obtained from reference TRBV25-1 and TRBJ2-6, is as follows: EADIYQTPRYLVIGTGKKITLECSQTMGHDKMYWYQQDPGMELHLIHYSYGVNSTEKGDLSSESTVSRIRTEHFPLTLESARPSHTSQYLCASSEYEAGANVLTFGAGSRLTVL.

The chain recombines TRBV5-1 with TRBJ2-7, with 8 bases fitting TRBD1. J lost 3 bases, V lost 4 bases, and 9 bases had no gene match. This CDR3 spans 15 amino acids. The V gene's germline CDR1 is SGHRS and CDR2 YFSETQ. The DNA for the CDR3 is TGCGCCAGCAGCCAAACCGACAGGGGACGCTACGAGCAGTACTTC. This translates into CASSQTDRGRYEQYF.

V is TRBV7-3 and J is TRBJ2-2, with 9 bases matching TRBD1. CDR1 and CDR2 (germline): SGHTA, FQGTGA. There are 15 residues in the CDR3. V lost 5 bases to trimming and J lost 5 bases; unmatched junction nucleotides: 6. The CDR3 region is CASSLRTGETGELFF. The CDR3 DNA is TGTGCCAGCAGCCTACGGACAGGGGAAACCGGGGAGCTGTTTTTT. The entire variable domain, with the rest obtained from reference TRBV7-3 and TRBJ2-2, is as follows: GAGVSQTPSNKVTEKGKYVELRCDPISGHTALYWYRQSLGQGPEFLIYFQGTGAADDSGLPNDRFFAVRPEGSVSTLKIQRTERGDSAVYLCASSLRTGETGELFFGEGSRLTVL.

Comment on this clonotype: Germline and junction disagree at one end, which may indicate a read error. This chain links TRBV7-7 with TRBJ2-5; D unclear. The end of the DNA is better explained by TRBJ2-7, so the J call may be wrong. The length of the CDR3 is 13 residues. Looked up from germline, CDR1 is SSHAT and CDR2 is FNYEAQ (reference sequence). CDR3 DNA sequence: TGTGCTAGCAGTGACGGCAGGTCCTACGAGCAGTACTTC. As protein: CASSDGRSYEQYF.

This chain links TRBV2 with TRBJ2-1; 8 positions match TRBD2. The V segment lost 4 bases and the J segment 7 bases; nucleotides outside the gene matches: 9. The CDR3 has 15 residues. Germline lookup yields CDR1 SNHLY and CDR2 FYNNEI. The CDR3 spells CASSGRGTSSNEQFF. The CDR3 DNA reads TGTGCCAGCAGTGGTCGGGGGACTAGTAGTAATGAGCAGTTCTTC.

The chain couples TRBV13 to TRBJ2-5, with TRBD2 matching 7 bases. TRBJ2-7 explains the end of the DNA better; the J call may be wrong. The length of the CDR3 is 14 residues. Germline CDR1 reads PRHDT; CDR2 reads FYEKMQ (reference sequence). The CDR3 region has the DNA TGTGCCAGCAGCAAGGGAGGGGTGGGTTACGAGCAGTACTTC. It codes for CASSKGGVGYEQYF.